This is a list of T cell receptor beta chains from one sample in a study of identifying expanded T cells in peripheral blood. Clones were read by immunoSEQ multiplex PCR, and TCRdb kept only the in-frame ones, dropping some. The sample contains 75,000 to 90,000 clones, about four fifths of which appear only once. Specimen: blood. The receptors stem from a person aged 18-69 years in good health. CDR3s include the opening cysteine and the closing phenylalanine or tryptophan. A D gene is named only where the DNA matches it firmly. Clone sizes are given selectively: once, few, many, or a class where the clone is expanded.

CASRGLAGGPRLGSTDTQYF,TGCGCCAGCAGGGGACTAGCGGGAGGGCCTCGGCTAGGTAGCACAGATACGCAGTATTTT,TRBV10-1,20,TRBD2,NA,TRBJ2-3
CASSLTGYSTDTQYF,TGCGCCAGCAGCTTGACAGGGTATAGCACAGATACGCAGTATTTT,TRBV5-1,15,NA,NA,TRBJ2-3
CASSLSGPERNLNQPQHF,TGTGCCAGCAGTTTATCTGGACCCGAGAGGAATCTCAATCAGCCCCAGCATTTT,TRBV27,18,NA,NA,TRBJ1-5
CASSQATGGYEQYF,TGTGCCAGCAGCCAGGCCACAGGGGGCTACGAGCAGTACTTC,TRBV11-2,14,TRBD1,NA,TRBJ2-7
CSVNQPGGTDTQYF,TGCAGCGTTAATCAGCCCGGGGGCACAGATACGCAGTATTTT,TRBV29-1,14,NA,NA,TRBJ2-3
CASSLDRVGNQPQHF,TGTGCCAGCAGTTTAGACAGGGTCGGCAATCAGCCCCAGCATTTT,TRBV6-5,15,TRBD1,NA,TRBJ1-5
CASGPSGGVNEKLFF,TGTGCCAGCGGCCCTAGTGGGGGAGTGAATGAAAAACTGTTTTTT,TRBV27,15,NA,NA,TRBJ1-4
CASRPIRAYGYTF,TGTGCCAGCAGGCCTATACGGGCCTATGGCTACACCTTC,TRBV11-2,13,NA,NA,TRBJ1-2
CATSQDREGDEQYF,TGTGCCACCAGCCAGGACAGGGAAGGAGACGAGCAGTACTTC,TRBV15,14,TRBD1,many,TRBJ2-7
CASLGTGRVEKLFF,TGTGCCAGCCTCGGGACAGGGCGAGTAGAAAAACTGTTTTTT,TRBV4-2,14,TRBD1,NA,TRBJ1-4
CASSRTGESTDTQYF,TGTGCCAGCAGCCGGACAGGGGAAAGCACAGATACGCAGTATTTT,TRBV7-6,15,TRBD1,NA,TRBJ2-3